This TCR beta chain was identified during a study of blood T cell repertoires in COVID-19. Looking at the study overall: The United States, Italy and Spain provided the acute and convalescent COVID-19 samples.

CDR1 is SNHLY, CDR2 FYNNEI, per germline. The CDR3 runs 14 residues. The ends were cut back, 2 bases at V and 5 bases at J, with 10 bases in the middle. Produced via immunoSEQ multiplex PCR; TCRdb's table is partial and in-frame only. The table shows 150,000 to 200,000 clones, with roughly 87% occurring only once. Followed over time, Seattle patients had been enrolled while infection was active. The chain carries TRBV2 and TRBJ1-5; D gene ambiguous. Input material: peripheral blood. This receptor was taken from a woman between 65 and 79 years old with COVID-19, enrolled during active disease. The CDR3 bases are TGTGCCAGCAGTGAATCGACCGAGGATCAGCCCCAGCATTTT. Protein: CASSESTEDQPQHF.